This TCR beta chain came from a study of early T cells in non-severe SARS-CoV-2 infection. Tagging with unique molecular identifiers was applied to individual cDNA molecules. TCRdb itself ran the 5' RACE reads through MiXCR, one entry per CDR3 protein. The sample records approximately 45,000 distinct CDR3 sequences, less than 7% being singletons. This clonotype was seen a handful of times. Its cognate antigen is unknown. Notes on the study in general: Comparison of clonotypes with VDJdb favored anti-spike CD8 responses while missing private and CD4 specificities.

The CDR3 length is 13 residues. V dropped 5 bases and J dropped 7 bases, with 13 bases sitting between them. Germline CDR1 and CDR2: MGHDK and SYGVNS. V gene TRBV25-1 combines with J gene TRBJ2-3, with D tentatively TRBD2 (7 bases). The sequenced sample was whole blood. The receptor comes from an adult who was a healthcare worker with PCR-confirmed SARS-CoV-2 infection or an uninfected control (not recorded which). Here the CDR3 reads CASSTGGRNTQYF. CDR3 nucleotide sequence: TGTGCCAGCAGTACGGGGGGCAGAAATACGCAGTATTTT.